The 10 T cell receptor beta chains below were found in one sample sequenced in a study of OX40 agonist ivuxolimab in advanced cancers. TCRdb keeps only in-frame clones here, not all; method: immunoSEQ multiplex PCR. Of roughly 50,000 clones listed, over 75% were seen once; the top ten hold around 10%. The sample consisted of CD4+ or CD8+ T cells sorted from blood, taken in a trial of the OX40 agonist ivuxolimab. These receptors were obtained from an adult with an advanced solid tumor such as melanoma, head and neck, liver or kidney cancer.

This clone was counted between two and nine times. This chain connects TRBV5-6 to TRBJ2-2; 9 bases line up with TRBD1. V gave up 5 bases and J gave up 3 bases; unmatched junction bases: 8. The CDR3 spans 16 residues. The germline CDR1 and CDR2 sequences are SGHDT and YYEEEE. The CDR3 sequence: CASRLERDRDTGELFF. In nucleotides, the CDR3 is TGTGCCAGCAGACTGGAACGGGACAGGGACACCGGGGAGCTGTTTTTT.

The chain recombines TRBV4-2 with TRBJ1-5; D is ambiguous. The CDR3 is 15 amino acids. V was shortened by 1 base and J by 0 bases, with 7 bases between the two germline ends. Germline V gives CDR1 LGHNA, CDR2 YNFKEQ. The CDR3 loop is CASSQGLNSNQPQHF. CDR3 coding DNA: TGTGCCAGCAGCCAAGGCCTAAATAGCAATCAGCCCCAGCATTTT.

The genes are TRBV6-1 and TRBJ1-3; D remains ambiguous. V was trimmed by 4 bases and J by 0 bases, leaving 10 bases between them. Germline V lookup: CDR1 MNHNS, CDR2 SASEGT. CDR3 length: 15 residues. CDR3: CASSGPGSSGNTIYF. The CDR3 bases are TGTGCCAGCAGTGGGCCGGGAAGCTCTGGAAACACCATATATTTT.

The chain uses TRBV29-1 and TRBJ2-1; either TRBD1 or TRBD2 may fit D (6 bases each). Trimming cost V 4 bases and J 3 bases, with 22 bases left between them. Germline assignment: CDR1 SQVTM and CDR2 ANQGSEA. This CDR3 is built from 17 residues. CDR3 amino acids: CSVGEAEGGGLYNEQFF. The CDR3 bases are TGCAGCGTTGGGGAGGCGGAGGGGGGAGGTCTCTACAATGAGCAGTTCTTC.

V and J are TRBV14 and TRBJ1-1; TRBD1 matches at 11 bases. Germline CDR1 reads SGHDN; CDR2 reads FVKESK. V lost 4 bases, J lost 4 bases, and 5 bases stayed unmatched. The CDR3 is 15 amino acids. CDR3 residues: CASSPGQGAGTEAFF. The CDR3 DNA is TGTGCCAGCAGCCCTGGACAGGGGGCCGGCACTGAAGCTTTCTTT.

The genes are TRBV19 and TRBJ2-2; the match to TRBD1 covers 11 bases. This CDR3 is built from 16 residues. Germline V gene data show CDR1 as LNHDA and CDR2 as SQIVND (reference sequence). V trimming: 1 base; J trimming: 4 bases; junction bases outside the gene matches: 2. DNA for the CDR3: TGTGCCAGTAGTATAGGGACAGGGGGCCCCACCGGGGAGCTGTTTTTT. The encoded protein is CASSIGTGGPTGELFF.

The chain combines TRBV27 with TRBJ2-1; TRBD1 agrees at 7 bases. The V gene's germline CDR1 is MNHEY and CDR2 SMNVEV (reference sequence). The CDR3 loop spans 13 amino acids. Trimming cost V 6 bases and J 4 bases; bases outside gene matches: 3. The CDR3 loop reads CASRPGQYNEQFF. The CDR3 DNA is TGTGCCAGCAGACCGGGACAGTACAATGAGCAGTTCTTC.

The chain has TRBV6-1 and TRBJ1-1, with TRBD1 matching 9 bases. CDR3 length: 12 residues. Germline values: CDR1 MNHNS, CDR2 SASEGT. Trimming removed 6 bases from V and 4 bases from J; junction bases left unmatched: 0. CDR3 DNA sequence: TGTGCCAGCAGGACAGGGGGCACTGAAGCTTTCTTT. Its translation: CASRTGGTEAFF.

The V gene is TRBV27, the J gene TRBJ1-1; D perhaps matches TRBD1 (5 bases). This CDR3 has 17 amino acids. CDR1 is MNHEY and CDR2 is SMNVEV in the germline V gene (reference sequence). V lost 3 bases to trimming and J lost 5 bases, with 22 bases between them. CDR3 protein: CASSFFFGPGTRTEAFF. The DNA of the CDR3 is TGTGCCAGCAGTTTTTTTTTCGGCCCTGGGACTCGGACTGAAGCTTTCTTT.

This sequence joins TRBV7-2 and TRBJ1-1; 8 bases are a match to TRBD1. Germline loops: CDR1 SGHTA, CDR2 FQGNSA. CDR3 length: 16 residues. The junction had 12 bases not matched to a gene; V was cut back by 5 bases and J by 4 bases. Here the CDR3 DNA reads TGTGCCAGCAGCCGGACCGACAGGGGAATAGGCACTGAAGCTTTCTTT. Encoded protein: CASSRTDRGIGTEAFF.